A selection of T cell receptor beta chains follows, all from one sample in a study of Ad26.COV2.S vaccination and SARS-CoV-2 variants. Method: immunoSEQ multiplex PCR; TCRdb's copy keeps in-frame clones and lacks some. The data show about 470,000 clones, about 90% seen once. The material was peripheral blood, obtained in a trial of Ad26.COV2.S vaccine versus placebo. The receptor source for this set is a person between 18 and 60 years old who received the Ad26.COV2.S COVID-19 vaccine or a placebo. Each CDR3 is given with its conserved first and last residue. A D gene is named only where the DNA matches it firmly. Size values are once, few and many counts, or a class for expanded clones, and some rows have none.

size	J	V	D	CDR3	DNA
-	TRBJ2-1	TRBV24-1	-	CATSDPSRRKEQFF	TGTGCCACCAGTGATCCCTCCCGGAGGAAAGAGCAGTTCTTC
-	TRBJ2-2	TRBV7-3	-	CASSLSDWGTGELFF	TGTGCCAGCAGCTTATCGGACTGGGGGACCGGGGAGCTGTTTTTT
-	TRBJ2-4	TRBV27	-	CASSYLRPDLAKNIQYF	TGTGCCAGCAGTTATTTACGACCCGATCTAGCCAAAAACATTCAGTACTTC
once	TRBJ2-2	TRBV28	-	CASSLRQENTGELFF	TGTGCCAGCAGTTTGCGTCAGGAGAACACCGGGGAGCTGTTTTTT
once	TRBJ1-5	TRBV6-4	-	CASSPREGQPQHF	TGTGCCAGCAGCCCCAGGGAGGGTCAGCCCCAGCATTTT
-	TRBJ2-1	TRBV11-2	-	CASSLGLAYNEQFF	TGTGCCAGCAGCTTAGGGCTAGCCTACAATGAGCAGTTCTTC
few	TRBJ2-7	TRBV27	-	CASSLSPGPSYEQYF	TGTGCCAGCAGTTTATCCCCAGGGCCCTCCTACGAGCAGTACTTC
-	TRBJ2-1	TRBV15	-	CATSRVPTGIHEQFF	TGTGCCACCAGCAGAGTCCCTACAGGGATCCATGAGCAGTTCTTC
-	TRBJ1-2	TRBV2	-	CASNLERDSNYGYTF	TGTGCCAGCAACTTAGAGAGGGATAGTAACTATGGCTACACCTTC
many	TRBJ2-7	TRBV6-1	-	CASSEGVRVYEQYF	TGTGCCAGCAGTGAAGGGGTCAGGGTCTACGAGCAGTACTTC
-	TRBJ1-2	TRBV7-2	-	CASSLEAVRGGRDYGYTF	TGTGCCAGCAGCTTAGAGGCGGTTAGGGGGGGGCGCGACTATGGCTACACCTTC
-	TRBJ2-1	TRBV25-1	-	CATTGQLYNEQFF	TGTGCCACTACGGGACAACTCTACAATGAGCAGTTCTTC
-	TRBJ1-1	TRBV28	TRBD1	CASRAGGYTEAFF	TGTGCCAGCAGGGCAGGGGGCTACACTGAAGCTTTCTTT
-	TRBJ2-7	TRBV9	-	CASSVAAGRAYEQYF	TGTGCCAGCAGCGTAGCTGCAGGTCGAGCCTACGAGCAGTACTTC
-	TRBJ1-1	TRBV28	-	CASSLWGDFHTEAFF	TGTGCCAGCAGCCTCTGGGGGGATTTTCATACTGAAGCTTTCTTT
-	TRBJ1-5	TRBV2	-	CASREGRRVGIYSNQPQHF	TGTGCCAGCAGAGAAGGACGAAGGGTGGGGATTTATAGCAATCAGCCCCAGCATTTT
-	TRBJ2-3	TRBV9	-	CASSVDPIVTDTQYF	TGTGCCAGCAGCGTAGACCCCATTGTCACAGATACGCAGTATTTT
once	TRBJ2-3	TRBV24-1	TRBD1	CATSDVRDRGTDTQYF	TGTGCCACCAGTGACGTCCGGGACAGGGGAACAGATACGCAGTATTTT
-	TRBJ1-4	TRBV24-1	TRBD1	CATSETGTGTAEKLFF	TGTGCCACCAGTGAAACCGGGACAGGGACGGCTGAAAAACTGTTTTTT
-	TRBJ2-1	TRBV30	TRBD2	CAWRLAGAHNEQFF	TGTGCCTGGAGGCTAGCGGGAGCCCACAATGAGCAGTTCTTC
-	TRBJ2-7	TRBV7-2	TRBD2	CASSLAGGPYEQYF	TGTGCCAGCAGCTTGGCGGGAGGGCCTTACGAGCAGTACTTC
-	TRBJ2-2	TRBV5-6	TRBD2	CASSYGSGRPGGELFF	TGTGCCAGCAGCTACGGTAGCGGGAGGCCGGGCGGGGAGCTGTTTTTT
-	TRBJ2-7	TRBV6-2/TRBV6-3	TRBD2	CASSYLAGGSYEQYF	TGTGCCAGCAGTTACCTAGCGGGAGGATCCTACGAGCAGTACTTC
-	TRBJ2-5	TRBV5-5	TRBD2	CASSLGASGLSETQYF	TGTGCCAGCAGCTTGGGCGCTAGCGGGTTGTCAGAGACCCAGTACTTC
-	TRBJ2-7	TRBV5-1	TRBD2	CASSEAGGLSYEQYF	TGCGCCAGCAGCGAAGCGGGAGGACTTTCCTACGAGCAGTACTTC
once	TRBJ2-7	TRBV27	-	CASSSFIARGWDYEQYF	TGTGCCAGCAGTTCCTTTATTGCGAGGGGTTGGGACTACGAGCAGTACTTC
-	TRBJ2-1	TRBV7-9	TRBD2	CASSLVLAGDNEQFF	TGTGCCAGCAGCTTAGTACTAGCGGGGGACAATGAGCAGTTCTTC
-	TRBJ2-5	TRBV30	TRBD2	CAWSLAGRGETQYF	TGTGCCTGGAGCCTAGCGGGGAGAGGAGAGACCCAGTACTTC
-	TRBJ2-7	TRBV2	TRBD2	CAGGLVSYEQYF	TGTGCCGGGGGACTAGTTTCCTACGAGCAGTACTTC
-	TRBJ2-3	TRBV4-1	-	CASSQGRGTDTQYF	TGCGCCAGCAGCCAAGGGAGGGGCACAGATACGCAGTATTTT
-	TRBJ2-7	TRBV7-9	-	CASSQGDVGQYF	TGTGCCAGCAGTCAAGGGGACGTCGGGCAGTACTTC
-	TRBJ2-1	TRBV30	-	CAWRGPAEQNEQFF	TGTGCCTGGAGAGGCCCAGCGGAGCAGAATGAGCAGTTCTTC
-	TRBJ2-7	TRBV15	-	CATSRARGSDEQYF	TGTGCCACCAGCAGAGCGAGGGGAAGCGACGAGCAGTACTTC
-	TRBJ2-7	TRBV4-1	TRBD1	CASSQGSGRGLRDEQYF	TGCGCCAGCAGCCAAGGAAGCGGCAGGGGGTTAAGGGACGAGCAGTACTTC
-	TRBJ1-5	TRBV19	-	CASTTTAVQGNQPQHF	TGTGCCAGTACCACGACTGCAGTGCAGGGCAATCAGCCCCAGCATTTT
-	TRBJ1-5	TRBV6-4	-	CASSESDPDSNQPQHF	TGTGCCAGCAGTGAATCGGACCCGGATAGCAATCAGCCCCAGCATTTT
-	TRBJ2-7	TRBV5-8	-	CASSLQVVYEQYF	TGTGCCAGCAGCTTACAGGTAGTCTACGAGCAGTACTTC
-	TRBJ2-7	TRBV5-6	-	CASSLATREQYF	TGTGCCAGCAGCTTGGCCACACGCGAGCAGTACTTC
-	TRBJ1-1	TRBV7-2	-	CASSLGQNTEAFF	TGTGCCAGCAGCTTAGGGCAGAACACTGAAGCTTTCTTT
once	TRBJ1-5	TRBV7-2	-	CASSFSSGNSNQPQHF	TGTGCCAGCAGCTTCTCGAGTGGGAATAGCAATCAGCCCCAGCATTTT
-	TRBJ2-5	TRBV7-9	TRBD2	CASSLGGGKETQYF	TGTGCCAGCAGCTTAGGCGGGGGAAAAGAGACCCAGTACTTC
-	TRBJ2-4	TRBV20-1	-	CSAGPGIQYF	TGCAGTGCTGGTCCGGGCATTCAGTACTTC
-	TRBJ2-7	TRBV27	-	CASSWTIGYEQYF	TGTGCCAGCAGTTGGACAATAGGGTACGAGCAGTACTTC
-	TRBJ1-2	TRBV5-1	TRBD1	CASSPYGTGQVYGYTF	TGCGCCAGCAGCCCTTACGGAACGGGACAGGTCTATGGCTACACCTTC
-	TRBJ1-2	TRBV28	-	CASSTTDNYGYTF	TGTGCCAGCAGTACGACAGATAACTATGGCTACACCTTC
few	TRBJ2-2	TRBV15	TRBD2	CATRASGSAGELFF	TGTGCCACCAGGGCTAGCGGGAGCGCGGGGGAGCTGTTTTTT
-	TRBJ2-7	TRBV9	TRBD2	CASSVEVAGGNEQYF	TGTGCCAGCAGCGTAGAGGTTGCGGGAGGGAACGAGCAGTACTTC
-	TRBJ2-1	TRBV2	-	CASSDRLANNEQFF	TGTGCCAGCAGTGATAGGCTAGCGAACAATGAGCAGTTCTTC
-	TRBJ2-7	TRBV15	TRBD1	CATMDRDQDEQYF	TGTGCCACCATGGACAGGGACCAGGACGAGCAGTACTTC
-	TRBJ1-1	TRBV7-9	-	CASSPPVNTEAFF	TGTGCCAGCAGCCCTCCAGTGAACACTGAAGCTTTCTTT
-	TRBJ2-5	TRBV28	-	CASSQFGYQETQYF	TGTGCCAGCAGCCAATTTGGGTACCAAGAGACCCAGTACTTC
-	TRBJ2-1	TRBV7-9	-	CASSNSANEQFF	TGTGCCAGCAGCAACTCGGCCAATGAGCAGTTCTTC
-	TRBJ1-6	TRBV7-3	TRBD1	CASSPGTENSPLHF	TGTGCCAGCAGCCCCGGGACAGAGAATTCACCCCTCCACTTT